This entry lists 15 T cell receptor beta chains sequenced from one sample in a study of T cells in localized non-small cell lung cancer. Libraries were prepared by immunoSEQ multiplex PCR; TCRdb keeps only in-frame clonotypes and omits some of them. The sample contains around 100,000 clones, roughly 87% of which appear only once. The sequences come from peripheral blood, collected before any cancer treatment. These receptors were taken from a man between 40 and 70 years old with stage I squamous cell lung carcinoma.

V and J are TRBV27 and TRBJ1-1; 7 positions agree with TRBD1. There are 17 residues in the CDR3. The V segment lost 0 bases and the J segment 2 bases; nucleotides outside the gene matches: 9. Germline CDR1 is MNHEY and CDR2 is SMNVEV (reference sequence). CDR3 bases: TGTGCCAGCAGTTTATCTCGACAGGGCCACCGTAACACTGAAGCTTTCTTT. This sequence encodes CASSLSRQGHRNTEAFF.

The gene calls are TRBV5-1 and TRBJ1-3; D may be TRBD1 (5 bases). V was cut by 4 bases and J by 4 bases, with 15 bases left in between. Germline CDR1 is SGHRS and CDR2 is YFSETQ. The length of the CDR3 is 15 residues. CDR3 loop: CASSTDWGRGNTIYF. CDR3 coding DNA: TGCGCCAGCAGCACCGACTGGGGGAGAGGAAACACCATATATTTT.

The V gene is TRBV7-8, the J gene TRBJ2-2; 7 bases are shared with TRBD1. The CDR3 runs 14 residues. Germline-derived CDR1 and CDR2 are SGHVS and FQNEAQ. V shed 6 bases and J 5 bases; nucleotides not matched to a gene: 6. As DNA, the CDR3 is TGTGCCAGCAGTATAGACAGGGTAACCGGGGAGCTGTTTTTT. This encodes CASSIDRVTGELFF.

In its sample, this clone was seen once. The chain is built from TRBV28 and TRBJ2-3; maybe TRBD2 (6 bases). V was clipped by 3 bases and J by 1 base, with 14 bases between them. Germline V gene lookup returns CDR1 MDHEN and CDR2 SYDVKM. The CDR3 is 16 amino acids. In nucleotides, the CDR3 is TGTGCCAGCAGTTTCTGGTTCGGGACTCGCACAGATACGCAGTATTTT. Translated: CASSFWFGTRTDTQYF.

The chain links TRBV6-6 to TRBJ1-5; D is possibly TRBD1 (5 bases). V was trimmed by 2 bases and J by 4 bases, leaving 9 bases between them. Germline values: CDR1 MNHNY, CDR2 SVGAGI (reference sequence). The CDR3 extends over 14 amino acids. The CDR3 spells CASSYTGGNQPQHF. DNA of the CDR3: TGTGCCAGCAGTTACACGGGGGGGAATCAGCCCCAGCATTTT.

The chain carries TRBV5-6 and TRBJ1-1; D might be TRBD1 (6 bases). Trimming stripped 1 base from V and 3 bases from J, with 13 bases between. This CDR3 contains 15 residues. In germline, CDR1 is SGHDT, CDR2 YYEEEE. CDR3 protein: CASSLKQGSDTEAFF. CDR3 sequence (DNA): TGTGCCAGCAGCTTGAAACAGGGTTCTGACACTGAAGCTTTCTTT.

This clone has just one count. This chain joins TRBV4-1 and TRBJ2-2; 8 bases are shared with TRBD1. Germline CDR1 MGHRA, CDR2 YSYEKL. V gave up 1 base and J gave up 1 base; unmatched junction bases: 5. The CDR3 covers 17 residues. The CDR3 DNA sequence: TGCGCCAGCAGCCAAGGTCGAGACAGGGGGAACACCGGGGAGCTGTTTTTT. It is translated as CASSQGRDRGNTGELFF.

The V and J genes are TRBV27 and TRBJ2-1; 8 nucleotides align to TRBD1. The CDR3 runs 19 residues. J was trimmed by 5 bases and V by 2 bases; bases with no gene match: 17. CDR1 and CDR2 (germline): MNHEY, SMNVEV (reference sequence). CDR3: CASSLGVRGRGAWDNEQFF. The CDR3 DNA follows: TGTGCCAGCAGTTTAGGTGTCAGGGGGCGTGGGGCTTGGGACAATGAGCAGTTCTTC.

The J gene is TRBJ2-2, the V gene TRBV9, with 8 bases fitting TRBD2. The germline gives CDR1 SGDLS, CDR2 YYNGEE. This CDR3 comprises 17 residues. V dropped 3 bases and J dropped 4; count of bases not matched to a gene: 11. The CDR3 here is CASSGSAGGSGTGELFF. CDR3 nucleotides: TGTGCCAGCAGCGGGAGCGCGGGGGGCTCGGGCACCGGGGAGCTGTTTTTT.

This chain uses TRBV7-6 with TRBJ2-1, with D possibly TRBD1 on 5 matching bases. Trimming stripped 5 bases from V and 7 bases from J, with 9 bases between. The CDR3 loop spans 12 amino acids. CDR1 and CDR2 from the germline V gene are SGHVS and FNYEAQ. Here the CDR3 reads CASSADRNEQFF. The CDR3 nucleotides read TGTGCCAGCAGCGCAGACAGAAATGAGCAGTTCTTC.

CDR3 residues: CASRPEAISYEQYF. CDR3 coding DNA: TGTGCCAGCAGACCCGAGGCTATATCCTACGAGCAGTACTTC. The rearrangement joins TRBV2 to TRBJ2-7; D call uncertain. Trimming took 6 bases from V and 1 from J, leaving 13 bases between them. CDR3 length: 14 residues. CDR1 is SNHLY, CDR2 FYNNEI, per germline.

This chain connects TRBV5-6 to TRBJ1-4, with 9 nucleotides matching TRBD1. This CDR3 is 16 amino acids long. CDR1 SGHDT and CDR2 YYEEEE come from the germline V gene. J lost 8 bases, V lost 3 bases, and 11 bases had no gene match. The DNA for the CDR3 is TGTGCCAGCAGCTACTCCAGAGGGACAGGGAGAGAAAAACTGTTTTTT. It codes for CASSYSRGTGREKLFF.

There are a few counts of this clone. The chain couples TRBV29-1 to TRBJ1-2; D unclear. This CDR3 is built from 12 residues. Between the trimmed V and J ends, which lost 5 bases and 3 bases, there was a span of 10 bases. Germline V gives CDR1 SQVTM, CDR2 ANQGSEA. The CDR3 loop is CSVRGLDYGYTF. The CDR3, as DNA: TGCAGCGTTCGGGGATTGGACTATGGCTACACCTTC.

The chain recombines TRBV5-1 with TRBJ1-3, with D uncertain. CDR3 length: 17 residues. Germline V gene data show CDR1 as SGHRS and CDR2 as YFSETQ. The V and J ends lost 1 base and 0 bases respectively, with 14 bases between them. CDR3 sequence: CASSLWGPAFSGNTIYF. CDR3 coding DNA: TGCGCCAGCAGCTTGTGGGGTCCTGCCTTCTCTGGAAACACCATATATTTT.

This clone was recorded a few times. This rearrangement joins TRBV19 to TRBJ2-1; 8 nucleotides line up with TRBD1. The CDR3 is 15 residues long. The V gene's germline CDR1 is LNHDA and CDR2 SQIVND (reference sequence). The J segment lost 6 bases and the V segment lost 2 bases, leaving 6 bases of the junction unmatched. DNA for the CDR3: TGTGCCAGTAGTATACGAATCAGGGGGCCCAATGAGCAGTTCTTC. This gives the protein CASSIRIRGPNEQFF.